This T cell receptor beta chain was recovered during a study of response to subunit inactivated influenza vaccine. Study outcomes and limitations: Each seasonal flu vaccination may recruit only limited new T cells, authors suggested.

This clonotype turned up a few times. Its matching antigen is unknown. The CDR3 is 14 amino acids. With 2 bases clipped from V and 6 bases from J, the junction kept 6 bases outside the gene matches. CDR1 and CDR2 (germline): DFQATT, SNEGSKA (reference sequence). TCRdb recomputed calls from the RT-PCR reads with MiXCR, one row per CDR3 protein. This sample has 540,000 or so distinct CDR3 sequences; roughly 13% occur once, and the top ten carry around 14%. The chain couples TRBV20-1 to TRBJ2-7; 11 positions agree with TRBD1. The sequence was collected from a man aged 45 to 65 who received an inactivated influenza vaccine. Specimen: PBMCs from blood, collected about 40 days after vaccination. CDR3 residues: CSARSGTGGTEQYF. The CDR3 DNA is TGCAGTGCTAGATCCGGGACAGGGGGAACCGAGCAGTACTTC.